Listed below are T cell receptor beta chains from one sample, sequenced in a study of cytomegalovirus exposure and HLA in healthy donors. Here immunoSEQ multiplex PCR was the method, and the copy in TCRdb shows in-frame clones only, minus some. Seen here are some 90,000 clones, 96% observed once, and the top ten hold 0.78%. The sample taken for sequencing was PBMCs. The origin of the receptors is a man between 18 and 35 years old in good health and CMV-seronegative. CDR3s include the opening cysteine and the closing phenylalanine or tryptophan. D genes are given only for firm matches. Rows give clone size only sometimes, using once, few, many, or a class for an expanded clone.

CDR3 | DNA | size | J | V | length | D
CASSLGGENQPQHF | TGCGCCAGCAGCTTAGGGGGGGAAAATCAGCCCCAGCATTTT | NA | TRBJ1-5 | TRBV5-1 | 14 | NA
CASSHQLGGEQFF | TGCGCCAGCAGCCACCAACTCGGGGGTGAGCAGTTCTTC | NA | TRBJ2-1 | TRBV4-1 | 13 | NA
CAWSVTGGGYGYTF | TGTGCCTGGAGTGTAACAGGGGGCGGCTATGGCTACACCTTC | once | TRBJ1-2 | TRBV30 | 14 | TRBD1
CASSIGDRESYTF | TGCGCCAGCAGCATAGGCGACAGGGAGAGCTACACCTTC | NA | TRBJ1-2 | TRBV5-1 | 13 | TRBD1
CASRETGSSYEQYF | TGTGCCAGCAGGGAGACAGGGAGCTCCTACGAGCAGTACTTC | NA | TRBJ2-7 | TRBV28 | 14 | TRBD1
CASSIRVSYNEQFF | TGTGCCAGTAGTATCCGGGTTTCCTACAATGAGCAGTTCTTC | NA | TRBJ2-1 | TRBV19 | 14 | NA
CASSIGQYSNQPQHF | TGTGCCAGTAGTATTGGACAGTATAGCAATCAGCCCCAGCATTTT | NA | TRBJ1-5 | TRBV19 | 15 | NA
CASSLGGTGNTEAFF | TGTGCCAGCAGTTTGGGTGGGACAGGGAACACTGAAGCTTTCTTT | NA | TRBJ1-1 | TRBV28 | 15 | TRBD1
CASSFGLRNTEAFF | TGTGCCAGCAGCTTCGGACTTCGGAACACTGAAGCTTTCTTT | NA | TRBJ1-1 | TRBV11-2 | 14 | NA
CASSVVLNEQYF | TGTGCCAGCAGTGTAGTGCTTAACGAGCAGTACTTC | NA | TRBJ2-7 | TRBV2 | 12 | NA
CASSEAGTGGYEQYF | TGTGCCAGCAGTGAAGCCGGGACAGGGGGCTACGAGCAGTACTTC | NA | TRBJ2-7 | TRBV6-1 | 15 | TRBD1
CASSARTSGFTDTQYF | TGTGCCAGCAGCGCTAGGACTAGCGGGTTCACAGATACGCAGTATTTT | NA | TRBJ2-3 | TRBV9 | 16 | TRBD2
CASSPNSGSGELFF | TGTGCCAGCAGTCCGAATAGCGGGTCCGGGGAGCTGTTTTTT | NA | TRBJ2-2 | TRBV25-1 | 14 | TRBD2
CASSSSFGSGNTIYF | TGTGCCAGCAGCTCTAGTTTCGGCTCTGGAAACACCATATATTTT | NA | TRBJ1-3 | TRBV7-9 | 15 | NA
CASSVADRSDYGYTF | TGTGCCAGCAGCGTAGCCGACAGGTCCGACTATGGCTACACCTTC | NA | TRBJ1-2 | TRBV9 | 15 | NA
CASSLLAGGNTEAFF | TGTGCCAGCAGCTTATTGGCTGGTGGGAACACTGAAGCTTTCTTT | NA | TRBJ1-1 | TRBV7-6 | 15 | NA
CASSITGTDTQYF | TGTGCCAGTAGCATCACAGGGACAGATACGCAGTATTTT | NA | TRBJ2-3 | TRBV19 | 13 | NA
CASRRPSQTYNEQFF | TGTGCCAGCAGACGCCCTAGCCAGACCTACAATGAGCAGTTCTTC | NA | TRBJ2-1 | TRBV6-5 | 15 | NA
CAWSSNSYEQYF | TGTGCCTGGAGTTCCAACTCCTACGAGCAGTACTTC | once | TRBJ2-7 | TRBV30 | 12 | NA
CATSREPVQSLSGREPNEQFF | TGTGCCACCAGCAGAGAGCCAGTACAAAGTCTTAGCGGGAGAGAACCCAATGAGCAGTTCTTC | NA | TRBJ2-1 | TRBV15 | 21 | TRBD2
CASVDRTTDTQYF | TGTGCCAGCGTCGACAGGACCACAGATACGCAGTATTTT | NA | TRBJ2-3 | TRBV9 | 13 | NA
CASRAGTGRDKLFF | TGTGCCAGCAGGGCTGGGACAGGGAGAGACAAACTGTTTTTT | NA | TRBJ1-4 | TRBV2 | 14 | TRBD1
CASMELPNEKLFF | TGTGCCAGTATGGAGCTACCGAATGAAAAACTGTTTTTT | NA | TRBJ1-4 | TRBV19 | 13 | NA
CSVAGGGGQPQHF | TGCAGCGTGGCGGGCGGGGGCGGTCAGCCCCAGCATTTT | NA | TRBJ1-5 | TRBV29-1 | 13 | NA
CASSLGDRTSTDTQYF | TGCGCCAGCAGCTTGGGGGACAGAACTAGCACAGATACGCAGTATTTT | NA | TRBJ2-3 | TRBV5-1 | 16 | TRBD1
CASSESDRGNEKLFF | TGTGCCAGCAGTGAATCTGACAGGGGGAATGAAAAACTGTTTTTT | NA | TRBJ1-4 | TRBV2 | 15 | TRBD1
CASNRDREDGYTF | TGTGCCAGCAACCGGGACAGGGAGGATGGCTACACCTTC | NA | TRBJ1-2 | TRBV5-8 | 13 | TRBD1
CASSLVQGNYGYTF | TGCGCCAGCAGCTTGGTTCAGGGCAACTATGGCTACACCTTC | NA | TRBJ1-2 | TRBV5-1 | 14 | NA
CASSAPSGSANIQYF | TGTGCCAGCAGTGCCCCTAGCGGGAGCGCGAACATTCAGTACTTC | NA | TRBJ2-4 | TRBV2 | 15 | TRBD2
CASSPSSTGTEAFF | TGTGCCAGCAGCCCGAGCTCTACAGGGACTGAAGCTTTCTTT | NA | TRBJ1-1 | TRBV11-3 | 14 | NA
CASSYSARGGYGYTF | TGTGCCAGCAGTTATTCCGCCAGGGGCGGGTATGGCTACACCTTC | NA | TRBJ1-2 | TRBV6-5 | 15 | NA
CASSEQGGKYNEQFF | TGTGCCAGCAGTGAGCAGGGTGGGAAGTACAATGAGCAGTTCTTC | NA | TRBJ2-1 | TRBV27 | 15 | NA
CATSASPHNEQFF | TGTGCCACAAGTGCCAGTCCCCACAATGAGCAGTTCTTC | NA | TRBJ2-1 | TRBV7-6 | 13 | NA
CASSLATGSNTEAFF | TGTGCCAGCAGCTTGGCGACAGGGTCGAACACTGAAGCTTTCTTT | NA | TRBJ1-1 | TRBV5-6 | 15 | TRBD1
CASSGSVARETQYF | TGCGCCAGCAGCGGAAGCGTAGCGAGGGAGACCCAGTACTTC | NA | TRBJ2-5 | TRBV5-1 | 14 | NA
CASSLRWSNNEQFF | TGTGCCAGCAGCTTGAGGTGGAGTAACAATGAGCAGTTCTTC | NA | TRBJ2-1 | TRBV5-5 | 14 | NA
CASSVPQGREDNQPQHF | TGTGCCAGCAGTGTACCACAGGGGCGGGAGGACAATCAGCCCCAGCATTTT | NA | TRBJ1-5 | TRBV6-1 | 17 | TRBD1
CASARGSEEKLFF | TGTGCCAGTGCGAGGGGGTCCGAGGAAAAACTGTTTTTT | NA | TRBJ1-4 | TRBV19 | 13 | NA
CASEVATEAFF | TGTGCCAGCGAAGTGGCAACTGAAGCTTTCTTT | NA | TRBJ1-1 | TRBV27 | 11 | NA
CASTTGLADTQYF | TGTGCCAGCACCACAGGGTTGGCAGATACGCAGTATTTT | NA | TRBJ2-3 | TRBV21-1 | 13 | NA
CASSLFPSGRSYEQYF | TGTGCCAGCAGCTTATTTCCTAGCGGGAGATCTTACGAGCAGTACTTC | NA | TRBJ2-7 | TRBV7-3 | 16 | TRBD2
CASSNPTGGNTEAFF | TGTGCCAGTAGCAATCCGACAGGGGGGAACACTGAAGCTTTCTTT | NA | TRBJ1-1 | TRBV19 | 15 | TRBD1